This TCR beta chain was retrieved from a study of cytomegalovirus exposure and HLA in healthy donors (dated by TCRdb to 2016 to 2017). Regarding the study in general: The 670 or so repertoires of the first cohort and the 110 or so validation repertoires were produced on the same platform, according to a later analysis. The aim of the study was to test whether cataloging public T cell receptors could identify signatures of past pathogen exposure. To predict cytomegalovirus infection status, the study brought together high-throughput TCR immunosequencing, statistical association of individual TCRs with disease status, and machine learning. Besides the first cohort of approximately 710 subjects, a separate validation cohort made up of around 120 different subjects was used.

There are 14 amino acids in the CDR3, from cysteine to phenylalanine inclusive. The retained sequence is limited to the CDR3, 42 bases, with the frame set at the first base. CDR1 and CDR2 are drawn from the germline V gene: SGHDT, YYEEEE. Clipping removes 2 bases from V and 4 bases from J, with 4 as the unmatched junction base count. Donors formed part of the validation cohort, which comprised 120 subjects and was distinct from the first cohort of 666 subjects. With respect to this clone: Its antigen has not been determined. No base quality information exists; no much larger clone differs at one position.

The full study reports these points: A later analysis found that TCRs clustered in the first cohort also tended to co-occur in the 100 to 150 validation repertoires, with 94% of cluster scores above 0. In the study, approximately 160 TCR beta chains were listed as associated with cytomegalovirus. All 120 or so repertoires were used to score co-occurrence in the validation cohort in a later analysis, because that analysis had no HLA typing for the cohort. In vitro tests confirmed that three of the cytomegalovirus-associated TCR beta chains recognize cytomegalovirus antigens. In both the original and validation cohorts, the classifier was reported to diagnose cytomegalovirus status with high specificity and sensitivity. It was suggested by the authors that the approach could potentially be generalized to other disease states and immunological phenotypes. Most TCR sequences were observed very rarely across donors, whereas some public TCRs were present in many individuals.

The library was prepared using the immunoSEQ multiplex PCR assay. The study's processing was this. A statistical classification framework was developed to diagnose cytomegalovirus status using the catalog of TCR beta chain sequences. The table comes from immuneACCESS by way of TCRdb, which keeps in-frame sequences with V and J called. Part of the clones is missing from these tables; in studies checked, under half for an unresolved V gene and the rest for unknown reasons. The D gene and trimming were derived from the DNA, and the V and J assignments and clone size from that table. Present in this sample are tens of thousands of clones, over 85% of which were seen just once. 3.8% of the sample belongs to the ten largest clones.

The rearranged chain carries TRBV5-6 and TRBJ1-1, with 8 bases matching TRBD1. The TCR originated in a woman between 18 and 29 years old in good health and CMV-seropositive. The source material was PBMCs. The base sequence is TGTGCCAGCAGCTTTCAGGGGGCGGGCACTGAAGCTTTCTTT. The resulting protein is CASSFQGAGTEAFF. Outside the CDR3, residues come from the reference TRBV5-6 and TRBJ1-1 proteins, so the full variable domain is: DAGVTQSPTHLIKTRGQQVTLRCSPKSGHDTVSWYQQALGQGPQFIFQYYEEEERQRGNFPDRFSGHQFPNYSSELNVNALLLGDSALYLCASSFQGAGTEAFFGQGTRLTVV.